These 8 T cell receptor beta chains were sequenced from one sample in a study of blood T cell repertoires in COVID-19. Clones were sequenced by immunoSEQ multiplex PCR, and TCRdb holds only the in-frame ones, with some missing. This table has approximately 68,000 clones, around 80% appearing once. Input material: peripheral blood. The receptor source for this set is a human donor in a cohort sampled during active COVID-19.

This rearrangement joins TRBV20-1 to TRBJ1-2, with TRBD1 identical over 8 bases. CDR3 length: 13 amino acids. V shed 3 bases, J shed 9 bases, and the junction held 9 bases outside the gene matches. The V gene's germline CDR1 is DFQATT and CDR2 SNEGSKA (reference sequence). In DNA, the CDR3 is TGCAGTGCTAGTAAGGCACAGGGGGTGAGCTACACCTTC. It is translated as CSASKAQGVSYTF.

The chain has TRBV14 and TRBJ1-1, with D tentatively TRBD1 (5 bases). V was trimmed by 0 bases and J by 1 base, leaving 18 bases between them. This CDR3 has 18 residues. Germline-derived CDR1 and CDR2 are SGHDN and FVKESK. Written as DNA, the CDR3 is TGTGCCAGCAGCCAAGAGGGCCTGGGGGGACGGACGAACACTGAAGCTTTCTTT. It codes for CASSQEGLGGRTNTEAFF.

The chain carries TRBV11-2 and TRBJ2-2; the D is unclear. CDR1 and CDR2 from the germline V gene are SGHAT and FQNNGV. V lost 7 bases to trimming and J lost 4 bases, with 16 bases between them. The CDR3 consists of 15 residues. CDR3 protein: CASTGEGAVTGELFF. CDR3 sequence (DNA): TGTGCCAGCACCGGAGAAGGCGCGGTCACCGGGGAGCTGTTTTTT.

The gene calls are TRBV2 and TRBJ2-5; 7 nucleotides line up with TRBD1. Trimming took 9 bases from V and 4 from J; bases not matched to a gene: 5. CDR3 length: 12 residues. Per germline, CDR1 SNHLY and CDR2 FYNNEI. In DNA, the CDR3 is TGTGCCAGTGACAGGGAAGGAGAGACCCAGTACTTC. Protein sequence: CASDREGETQYF.

This chain uses TRBV18 with TRBJ2-7, with TRBD2 as a possible D gene (6 bases). This CDR3 region has 16 residues. The V and J ends lost 3 bases and 0 bases respectively, with 15 bases between them. Germline V gives CDR1 KGHSH, CDR2 LQKENI. The CDR3 nucleotides read TGTGCCAGCTCACCTTTCGGATCGCGGGGCTCCTACGAGCAGTACTTC. Protein product: CASSPFGSRGSYEQYF.

The chain is built from TRBV19 and TRBJ1-5; 7 nucleotides align to TRBD1. The germline V gene encodes CDR1 LNHDA and CDR2 SQIVND (reference sequence). With V trimmed by 6 bases and J by 4 bases, 6 bases remained unmatched. The CDR3 spans 14 residues. The CDR3 loop is CASRERDSNQPQHF. DNA of the CDR3: TGTGCCAGTAGGGAACGGGACAGTAATCAGCCCCAGCATTTT.

V and J are TRBV4-1 and TRBJ1-1; TRBD1 matches 7 bases. The V gene end was trimmed by 4 bases and the J gene end by 7 bases; junction bases not matched to a gene: 12. Germline-derived CDR1 and CDR2 are MGHRA and YSYEKL. The CDR3 spans 15 residues. The chain's CDR3 is CASSRPGQSELEAFF. CDR3 sequence (DNA): TGCGCCAGCAGCCGACCGGGACAGAGCGAACTTGAAGCTTTCTTT.

V is TRBV18 and J is TRBJ1-1; TRBD1 might be the D (5 bases). From germline, CDR1 is KGHSH and CDR2 LQKENI. V was cut by 6 bases and J by 3 bases, with 14 bases left in between. The CDR3 sequence is 14 residues long. The CDR3 is CASSPTLGDTEAFF. In nucleotides, the CDR3 is TGTGCCAGCTCCCCGACCTTAGGGGACACTGAAGCTTTCTTT. Using reference TRBV18 and TRBJ1-1 for the parts outside the CDR3, the full variable domain is NAGVMQNPRHLVRRRGQEARLRCSPMKGHSHVYWYRQLPEEGLKFMVYLQKENIIDESGMPKERFSAEFPKEGPSILRIQQVVRGDSAAYFCASSPTLGDTEAFFGQGTRLTVV.